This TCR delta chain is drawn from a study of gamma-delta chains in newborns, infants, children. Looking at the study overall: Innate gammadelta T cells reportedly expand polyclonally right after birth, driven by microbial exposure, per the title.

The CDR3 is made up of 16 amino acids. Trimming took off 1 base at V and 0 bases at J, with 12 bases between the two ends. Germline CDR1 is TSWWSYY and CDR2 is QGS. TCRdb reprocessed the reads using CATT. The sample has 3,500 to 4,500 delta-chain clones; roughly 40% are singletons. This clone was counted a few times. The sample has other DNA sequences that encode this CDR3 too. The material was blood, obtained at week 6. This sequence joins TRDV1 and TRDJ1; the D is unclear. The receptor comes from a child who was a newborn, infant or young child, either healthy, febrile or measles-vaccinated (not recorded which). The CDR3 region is CALGERLGRYTDKLIF. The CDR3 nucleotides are TGTGCTCTTGGGGAACGCCTTGGGAGGTACACCGATAAACTCATCTTT.